These 29 T cell receptor beta chains were all obtained from the same sample, sequenced in a study of T cells expressing NK-cell markers. With the 5' RACE reads reprocessed, TCRdb shows one record per CDR3 protein and no DNA. The sample has about 460,000 distinct CDR3 sequences; the top ten hold under 1.5%. Material: blood T cells: a sorted CD56 or NKG2C T cell subset, CD4+ or CD8+ T cells, or bulk PBMC T cells (not recorded which). These receptors were obtained from a woman between 50 and 59 years old in good health.

The rearrangement uses TRBV12-3 or TRBV12-4 and TRBJ2-1; without DNA, the TCRdb call of TRBD1 cannot be checked. The CDR3 spans 13 residues. The CDR3 loop reads CASNPMGGNEQFF.

This chain connects TRBV19 to TRBJ2-1; without DNA, the TCRdb call of TRBD1 cannot be checked. This CDR3 spans 11 amino acids. The germline V gene encodes CDR1 LNHDA and CDR2 SQIVND (reference sequence). The chain's CDR3 is CASIHRTEQFF.

The chain recombines TRBV6-2 or TRBV6-3 with TRBJ2-1; TCRdb returns TRBD2, unconfirmable since there is no DNA. This CDR3 is built from 20 residues. Germline CDR1 is MNHEY and CDR2 is SVGEGT. The CDR3 sequence is CASSYKRGISGRRSYNEQFF.

CDR3: CASSAGTLLEQYF. The rearrangement uses TRBV9 and TRBJ2-7; TCRdb indicates TRBD1, and absent DNA this call remains unverified. Germline V lookup: CDR1 SGDLS, CDR2 YYNGEE. The CDR3 loop spans 13 amino acids.

CDR3: CASSLVLHYGYTF. The chain uses TRBV14 and TRBJ1-2. Germline-derived CDR1 and CDR2 are SGHDN and FVKESK. The CDR3 consists of 13 residues.

The chain uses TRBV11-3 and TRBJ2-3; TCRdb proposes TRBD2, but this gene call is untestable without DNA. Germline V gene sequence: CDR1 SGHNT, CDR2 YENEEA. The CDR3 runs 13 residues. CDR3 sequence reads: CASSLGPTVWQYF.

The V call is TRBV20-1, the J call TRBJ1-4. From germline, CDR1 is DFQATT and CDR2 SNEGSKA (reference sequence). CDR3 length equals 11 residues. CDR3: CSARSYEKLFF.

The CDR3 sequence: CASSFGHASTDTQYF. V is TRBV11-2 and J is TRBJ2-3. This CDR3 is 15 amino acids long. Germline values: CDR1 SGHAT, CDR2 FQNNGV.

V is TRBV3-1 and J is TRBJ2-7. The CDR3 is 12 residues long. The germline V gene encodes CDR1 LGHDT and CDR2 YNNKEL (reference sequence). The CDR3 sequence is CASSDAGYEQYF.

This rearrangement joins TRBV21-1 to TRBJ2-3; TCRdb picks TRBD1, but there is no DNA to check that call. TRBV21-1 is a documented pseudogene. There are 17 residues in the CDR3. This CDR3 is CASSRQKDRKNTDTQYF.

The V gene is TRBV9, the J gene TRBJ1-2; TCRdb designates TRBD1, a call that cannot be tested without DNA. The CDR3 loop spans 13 amino acids. Germline-derived CDR1 and CDR2 are SGDLS and YYNGEE. CDR3: CASEGQVGSGYTF.

This sequence joins TRBV4-1 and TRBJ1-5. CDR3 length: 15 residues. Germline V lookup: CDR1 MGHRA, CDR2 YSYEKL. The CDR3 sequence is CASSQLALGDQPQHF.

The chain recombines TRBV2 with TRBJ2-7; the D call of TRBD1 rests on TCRdb alone, since no DNA is present to check it. This CDR3 has 13 residues. CDR1 and CDR2 from the germline V gene are SNHLY and FYNNEI. CDR3 sequence: CASRGTGLFEQYF. The complete variable domain, with remaining parts taken from reference TRBV2 and TRBJ2-7, reads EPEVTQTPSHQVTQMGQEVILRCVPISNHLYFYWYRQILGQKVEFLVSFYNNEISEKSEIFDDQFSVERPDGSNFTLKIRSTKLEDSAMYFCASRGTGLFEQYFGPGTRLTVT.

The chain couples TRBV12-3 or TRBV12-4 to TRBJ1-1. The CDR3 sequence is 13 residues long. CDR3 loop: CASSLERNTEAFF.

The V and J genes are TRBV5-1 and TRBJ1-2; TCRdb names TRBD1, which stays unverified in the absence of DNA. Per germline, CDR1 SGHRS and CDR2 YFSETQ. The CDR3 is 11 amino acids. The CDR3 loop is CASRQGYSYTF. Complete variable domain (other parts from reference TRBV5-1 and TRBJ1-2): KAGVTQTPRYLIKTRGQQVTLSCSPISGHRSVSWYQQTPGQGLQFLFEYFSETQRNKGNFPGRFSGRQFSNSRSEMNVSTLELGDSALYLCASRQGYSYTFGSGTRLTVV.

This sequence joins TRBV20-1 and TRBJ2-2; TCRdb designates TRBD1, a call that cannot be tested without DNA. Germline CDR1 and CDR2: DFQATT and SNEGSKA (reference sequence). The CDR3 is 14 amino acids. The CDR3 spells CSARQGSGTGELFF.

This chain uses TRBV4-1 with TRBJ2-2; TCRdb calls TRBD2, which cannot be checked without DNA. Looked up from germline, CDR1 is MGHRA and CDR2 is YSYEKL. This CDR3 comprises 14 residues. The CDR3 region is CASSQPRRTGELFF.

Here the CDR3 reads CASSTETRNYEQYF. The chain is built from TRBV12-3 or TRBV12-4 and TRBJ2-7; TCRdb indicates TRBD2, and absent DNA this call remains unverified. The CDR3 runs 14 residues.

CDR3 protein: CASRPRQGTSYEQYF. The chain carries TRBV27 and TRBJ2-7; no DNA is available, so the TRBD1 call from TCRdb remains unchecked. The CDR3 contains 15 residues. CDR1 is MNHEY, CDR2 SMNVEV, per germline (reference sequence).

This sequence joins TRBV11-2 and TRBJ2-1; the TRBD1 assignment by TCRdb is unverifiable without DNA. The CDR3 covers 14 residues. Germline-derived CDR1 and CDR2 are SGHAT and FQNNGV. CDR3 in amino acids: CASSQRSGNAGQFF.

The chain couples TRBV20-1 to TRBJ2-3. Germline loops: CDR1 DFQATT, CDR2 SNEGSKA (reference sequence). The CDR3 sequence is 13 residues long. CDR3 in amino acids: CSARMLVVDTQYF.

This CDR3 is CASSLGTGAQRVDTQYF. This sequence joins TRBV5-5 and TRBJ2-3; the TCRdb D gene call, TRBD1, has no DNA to confirm it. The CDR3 is 17 amino acids. The germline CDR1 and CDR2 sequences are SGHKS and YYEKEE (reference sequence).

V is TRBV4-2 and J is TRBJ2-5; TCRdb outputs TRBD2, but without DNA this stays unchecked. The CDR3 length is 18 residues. Per germline, CDR1 LGHNA and CDR2 YNFKEQ. The CDR3 loop reads CASSRGPSGRGFQETQYF.

V and J are TRBV27 and TRBJ2-3. Germline values: CDR1 MNHEY, CDR2 SMNVEV (reference sequence). The CDR3 totals 13 residues. The CDR3 loop reads CASSLSYRDTQYF.

The rearrangement links TRBV20-1 to TRBJ2-1; with no DNA, the TCRdb D assignment of TRBD1 cannot be verified. Germline CDR1 and CDR2: DFQATT and SNEGSKA (reference sequence). The CDR3 consists of 17 residues. CDR3 region: CSASVRRAGQGYNEQFF.

The V call is TRBV2, the J call TRBJ2-2. Germline CDR1 reads SNHLY; CDR2 reads FYNNEI. The CDR3 contains 14 residues. The CDR3 reads CASSLAGDGGELFF.

The rearrangement links TRBV5-1 to TRBJ1-6. The CDR3 spans 13 residues. The germline gives CDR1 SGHRS, CDR2 YFSETQ. CDR3 protein: CASSFGPDTPLHF.

This chain connects TRBV3-1 to TRBJ2-2; TCRdb gives TRBD2 as the D gene, but with no DNA this cannot be confirmed. Germline CDR1 LGHDT, CDR2 YNNKEL (reference sequence). The CDR3 loop spans 17 amino acids. This CDR3 is CASSQGTSGRGPGELFF.

The chain combines TRBV27 with TRBJ2-1; TCRdb reports TRBD2, a call that lacks DNA to check it against. The germline V gene encodes CDR1 MNHEY and CDR2 SMNVEV (reference sequence). This CDR3 is built from 13 residues. CDR3 protein: CASSSGTSGLQFF.